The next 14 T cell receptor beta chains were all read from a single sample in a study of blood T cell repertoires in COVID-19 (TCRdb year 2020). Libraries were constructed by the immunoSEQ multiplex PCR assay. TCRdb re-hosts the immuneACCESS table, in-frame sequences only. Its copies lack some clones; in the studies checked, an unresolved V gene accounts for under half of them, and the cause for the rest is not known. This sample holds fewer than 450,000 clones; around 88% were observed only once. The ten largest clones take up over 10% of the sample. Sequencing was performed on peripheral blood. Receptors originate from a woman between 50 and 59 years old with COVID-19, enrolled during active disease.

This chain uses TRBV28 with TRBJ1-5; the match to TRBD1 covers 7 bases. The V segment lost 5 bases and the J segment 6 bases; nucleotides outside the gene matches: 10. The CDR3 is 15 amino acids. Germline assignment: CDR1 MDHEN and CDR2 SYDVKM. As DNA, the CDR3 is TGTGCCAGCAGTCCAGAGACAGGGTTTCGTCAGCCCCAGCATTTT. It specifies CASSPETGFRQPQHF.

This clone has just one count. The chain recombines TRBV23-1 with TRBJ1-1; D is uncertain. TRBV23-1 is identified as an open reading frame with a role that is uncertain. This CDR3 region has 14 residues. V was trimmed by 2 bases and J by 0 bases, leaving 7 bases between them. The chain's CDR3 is CASSQEVMNTEAFF. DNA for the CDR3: TGCGCCAGCAGTCAAGAGGTCATGAACACTGAAGCTTTCTTT.

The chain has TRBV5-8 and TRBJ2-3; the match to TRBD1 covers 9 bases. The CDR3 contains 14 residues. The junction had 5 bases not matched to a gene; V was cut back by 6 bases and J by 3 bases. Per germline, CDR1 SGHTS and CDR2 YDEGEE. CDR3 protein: CASIRDRVTDTQYF. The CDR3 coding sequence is TGTGCCAGCATCCGGGACAGGGTTACAGATACGCAGTATTTT.

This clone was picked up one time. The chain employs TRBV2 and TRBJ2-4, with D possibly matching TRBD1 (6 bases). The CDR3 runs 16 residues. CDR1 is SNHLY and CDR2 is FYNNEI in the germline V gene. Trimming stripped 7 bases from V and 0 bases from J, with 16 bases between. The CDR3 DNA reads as TGTGCCAGCACCGAAGGGCAGGGGATAGCCAAAAACATTCAGTACTTC. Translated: CASTEGQGIAKNIQYF.

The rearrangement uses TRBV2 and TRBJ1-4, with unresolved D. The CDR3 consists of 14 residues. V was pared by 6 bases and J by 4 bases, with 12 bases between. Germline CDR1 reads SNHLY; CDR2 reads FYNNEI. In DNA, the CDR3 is TGTGCCAGCAGGGCCCAGTCCAGTAATGAAAAACTGTTTTTT. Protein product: CASRAQSSNEKLFF. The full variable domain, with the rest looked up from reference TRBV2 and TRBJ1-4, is EPEVTQTPSHQVTQMGQEVILRCVPISNHLYFYWYRQILGQKVEFLVSFYNNEISEKSEIFDDQFSVERPDGSNFTLKIRSTKLEDSAMYFCASRAQSSNEKLFFGSGTQLSVL.

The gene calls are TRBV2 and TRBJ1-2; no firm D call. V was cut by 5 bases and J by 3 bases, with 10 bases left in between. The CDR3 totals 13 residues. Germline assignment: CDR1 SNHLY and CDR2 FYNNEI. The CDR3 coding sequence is TGTGCCAGCAGTTTGAGGCGGGACTATGGCTACACCTTC. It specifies CASSLRRDYGYTF.

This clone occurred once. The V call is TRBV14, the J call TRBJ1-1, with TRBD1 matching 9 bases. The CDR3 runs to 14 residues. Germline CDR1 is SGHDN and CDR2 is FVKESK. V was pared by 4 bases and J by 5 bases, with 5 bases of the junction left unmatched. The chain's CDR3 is CASSRLQGATEAFF. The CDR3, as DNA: TGTGCCAGCAGCCGGCTACAGGGGGCTACTGAAGCTTTCTTT. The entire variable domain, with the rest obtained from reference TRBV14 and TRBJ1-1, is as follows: EAGVTQFPSHSVIEKGQTVTLRCDPISGHDNLYWYRRVMGKEIKFLLHFVKESKQDESGMPNNRFLAERTGGTYSTLKVQPAELEDSGVYFCASSRLQGATEAFFGQGTRLTVV.

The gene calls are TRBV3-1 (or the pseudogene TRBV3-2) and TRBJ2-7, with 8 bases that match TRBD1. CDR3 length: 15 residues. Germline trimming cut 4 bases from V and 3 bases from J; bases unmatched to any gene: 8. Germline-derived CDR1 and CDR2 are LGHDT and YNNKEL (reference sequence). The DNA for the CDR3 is TGTGCCAGCAGCCGGTCCGGACAGGGCCTCTACGAGCAGTACTTC. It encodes CASSRSGQGLYEQYF.

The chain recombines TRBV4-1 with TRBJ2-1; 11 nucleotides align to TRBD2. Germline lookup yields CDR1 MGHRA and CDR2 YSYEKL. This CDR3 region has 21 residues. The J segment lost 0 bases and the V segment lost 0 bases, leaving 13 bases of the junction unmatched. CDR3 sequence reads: CASSQDRRLAGGLSSYNEQFF. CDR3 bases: TGCGCCAGCAGCCAAGATAGGAGGCTAGCGGGGGGACTTAGCTCCTACAATGAGCAGTTCTTC.

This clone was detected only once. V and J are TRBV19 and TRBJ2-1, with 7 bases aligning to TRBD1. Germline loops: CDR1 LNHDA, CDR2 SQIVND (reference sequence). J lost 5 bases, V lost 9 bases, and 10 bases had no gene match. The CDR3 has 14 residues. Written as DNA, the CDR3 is TGTGCCAGCGTGGGTGGACAGGCTAACAATGAGCAGTTCTTC. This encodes CASVGGQANNEQFF. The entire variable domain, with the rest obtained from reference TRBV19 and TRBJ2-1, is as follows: DGGITQSPKYLFRKEGQNVTLSCEQNLNHDAMYWYRQDPGQGLRLIYYSQIVNDFQKGDIAEGYSVSREKKESFPLTVTSAQKNPTAFYLCASVGGQANNEQFFGPGTRLTVL.

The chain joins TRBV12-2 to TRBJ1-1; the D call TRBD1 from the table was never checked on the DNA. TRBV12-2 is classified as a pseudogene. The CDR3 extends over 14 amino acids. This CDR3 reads CASRLGQLNTEAFF. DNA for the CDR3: TGTGCAAGTCGCCTGGGACAGCTCAACACTGAAGCTTTCTTT.

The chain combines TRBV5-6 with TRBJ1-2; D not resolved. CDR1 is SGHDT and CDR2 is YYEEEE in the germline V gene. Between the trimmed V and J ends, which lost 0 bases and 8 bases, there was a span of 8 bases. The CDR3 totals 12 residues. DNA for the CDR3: TGTGCCAGCAGCTTGGCCAACGGGGGCTACACCTTC. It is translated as CASSLANGGYTF.

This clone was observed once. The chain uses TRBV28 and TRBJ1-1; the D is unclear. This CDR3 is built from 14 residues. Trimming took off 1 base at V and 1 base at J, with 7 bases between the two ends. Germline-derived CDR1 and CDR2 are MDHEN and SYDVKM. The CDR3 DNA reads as TGTGCCAGCAGTTTATACGGGGAGAACACTGAAGCTTTCTTT. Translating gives CASSLYGENTEAFF.

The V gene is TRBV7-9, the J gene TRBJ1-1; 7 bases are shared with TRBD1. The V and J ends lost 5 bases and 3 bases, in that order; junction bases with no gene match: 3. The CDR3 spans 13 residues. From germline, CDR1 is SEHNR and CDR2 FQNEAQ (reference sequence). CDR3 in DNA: TGTGCCAGCAGCGGCACAGGGGACACTGAAGCTTTCTTT. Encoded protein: CASSGTGDTEAFF.